This is a list of T cell receptor beta chains from one sample in a study of blood T cell repertoires in COVID-19. The repertoire was sequenced with immunoSEQ multiplex PCR; TCRdb's copy has only in-frame clones and lacks some. The data contain tens of thousands of clones, more than 75% of them singletons. Material: peripheral blood. All receptors come from a human donor in a cohort sampled during active COVID-19. Both conserved end residues are part of each CDR3. A D gene is named only where the DNA matches it firmly. Size is stated for part of the rows, as once, few or many counts, or as a class when the clone is expanded.

abundance: .; d_gene: .; len: 18; v_gene: TRBV7-3; j_gene: TRBJ2-6; CDR3aa: CASSRGGQPGSGANVLTF; CDR3nt: TGTGCCAGCAGCCGGGGCGGACAGCCAGGATCTGGGGCCAACGTCCTGACTTTC
abundance: .; d_gene: TRBD2; len: 15; v_gene: TRBV27; j_gene: TRBJ2-7; CDR3aa: CASSFWAGGSYEQYF; CDR3nt: TGTGCCAGTAGTTTTTGGGCGGGAGGTTCCTACGAGCAGTACTTC
abundance: .; d_gene: TRBD1; len: 15; v_gene: TRBV9; j_gene: TRBJ2-1; CDR3aa: CATSSGQGSYNEQFF; CDR3nt: TGTGCCACCTCCTCGGGACAGGGGTCCTACAATGAGCAGTTCTTC
abundance: .; d_gene: .; len: 16; v_gene: TRBV7-9; j_gene: TRBJ1-1; CDR3aa: CASSLGSFSDGTEAFF; CDR3nt: TGTGCCAGCAGCTTAGGGAGCTTCTCGGATGGCACTGAAGCTTTCTTT
abundance: .; d_gene: .; len: 14; v_gene: TRBV5-1; j_gene: TRBJ2-1; CDR3aa: CASSLGVLAHEQFF; CDR3nt: TGCGCCAGCAGCTTGGGAGTGCTAGCCCATGAGCAGTTCTTC
abundance: .; d_gene: .; len: 13; v_gene: TRBV9; j_gene: TRBJ1-6; CDR3aa: CASSGGTNSPLHF; CDR3nt: TGTGCCAGCAGCGGAGGGACAAATTCACCCCTCCACTTT
abundance: .; d_gene: .; len: 17; v_gene: TRBV19; j_gene: TRBJ2-1; CDR3aa: CASSSPSRASSYNEQFF; CDR3nt: TGTGCCAGTAGTAGCCCTTCCAGGGCAAGCTCCTACAATGAGCAGTTCTTC
abundance: once; d_gene: TRBD1; len: 17; v_gene: TRBV4-2; j_gene: TRBJ2-3; CDR3aa: CASSQEDRGLSTDTQYF; CDR3nt: TGTGCCAGCAGCCAAGAGGACAGGGGGCTTAGTACAGATACGCAGTATTTT
abundance: few; d_gene: .; len: 12; v_gene: TRBV6-6; j_gene: TRBJ2-2; CDR3aa: CASSLQGRELFF; CDR3nt: TGTGCCAGCAGCTTACAGGGCCGGGAGCTGTTTTTT
abundance: .; d_gene: TRBD1; len: 15; v_gene: TRBV6-1; j_gene: TRBJ1-2; CDR3aa: CASSENGRGNYGYTF; CDR3nt: TGTGCCAGCAGTGAAAACGGCAGGGGGAACTATGGCTACACCTTC
abundance: .; d_gene: TRBD2; len: 16; v_gene: TRBV19; j_gene: TRBJ2-1; CDR3aa: CASSRGGLAGGNEQFF; CDR3nt: TGTGCCAGTAGTCGCGGGGGACTAGCGGGGGGTAATGAGCAGTTCTTC
abundance: .; d_gene: .; len: 15; v_gene: TRBV5-1; j_gene: TRBJ2-7; CDR3aa: CASSPLAGSSYEQYF; CDR3nt: TGCGCCAGCAGCCCCCTGGCGGGGAGCTCCTACGAGCAGTACTTC
abundance: .; d_gene: TRBD2; len: 15; v_gene: TRBV6-2/TRBV6-3; j_gene: TRBJ2-7; CDR3aa: CASSHRTSGIYEQYF; CDR3nt: TGTGCCAGCAGCCACCGGACTAGCGGGATTTACGAGCAGTACTTC
abundance: .; d_gene: TRBD2; len: 14; v_gene: TRBV28; j_gene: TRBJ2-5; CDR3aa: CASNKAGTRETQYF; CDR3nt: TGTGCCAGCAATAAAGCGGGAACCAGGGAGACCCAGTACTTC
abundance: .; d_gene: .; len: 15; v_gene: TRBV9; j_gene: TRBJ2-1; CDR3aa: CASSAQGRPYNEQFF; CDR3nt: TGTGCCAGCAGCGCACAGGGACGGCCCTACAATGAGCAGTTCTTC
abundance: few; d_gene: TRBD2; len: 18; v_gene: TRBV7-7; j_gene: TRBJ2-2; CDR3aa: CASSLLGTSGSSTGELFF; CDR3nt: TGTGCCAGCAGCTTACTGGGGACTAGCGGGAGCTCCACCGGGGAGCTGTTTTTT
abundance: .; d_gene: TRBD2; len: 16; v_gene: TRBV5-1; j_gene: TRBJ2-1; CDR3aa: CASRHLTSGPYNEQFF; CDR3nt: TGCGCCAGCAGGCATCTAACTAGCGGTCCATACAATGAGCAGTTCTTC
abundance: .; d_gene: .; len: 15; v_gene: TRBV29-1; j_gene: TRBJ1-2; CDR3aa: CSVEGRGSANYGYTF; CDR3nt: TGCAGCGTTGAAGGGCGAGGCTCGGCTAACTATGGCTACACCTTC
abundance: .; d_gene: TRBD1; len: 16; v_gene: TRBV28; j_gene: TRBJ1-2; CDR3aa: CASSLWDRRLIYGYTF; CDR3nt: TGTGCCAGCAGTTTATGGGACAGGCGGCTAATCTATGGCTACACCTTC
abundance: .; d_gene: .; len: 16; v_gene: TRBV5-6; j_gene: TRBJ1-5; CDR3aa: CASSLGVGVSNQPQHF; CDR3nt: TGTGCCAGCAGCTTGGGTGTAGGGGTGAGCAATCAGCCCCAGCATTTT
abundance: few; d_gene: TRBD1; len: 17; v_gene: TRBV28; j_gene: TRBJ2-3; CDR3aa: CASSPVGTGIRADTQYF; CDR3nt: TGTGCCAGCAGCCCCGTCGGGACAGGGATAAGGGCAGATACGCAGTATTTT
abundance: .; d_gene: TRBD2; len: 15; v_gene: TRBV5-1; j_gene: TRBJ2-5; CDR3aa: CASRGAGGPTETQYF; CDR3nt: TGCGCCAGCAGGGGAGCGGGAGGGCCCACAGAGACCCAGTACTTC
abundance: .; d_gene: TRBD1; len: 16; v_gene: TRBV10-3; j_gene: TRBJ2-1; CDR3aa: CAIRTGLNGAYNEQFF; CDR3nt: TGTGCCATCCGGACAGGGTTGAATGGAGCCTACAATGAGCAGTTCTTC
abundance: .; d_gene: TRBD1; len: 15; v_gene: TRBV6-5; j_gene: TRBJ1-5; CDR3aa: CASRNRGHGNQPQHF; CDR3nt: TGTGCCAGCAGGAACAGGGGGCATGGCAATCAGCCCCAGCATTTT
abundance: .; d_gene: .; len: 14; v_gene: TRBV28; j_gene: TRBJ1-4; CDR3aa: CASTPGGRGEKLFF; CDR3nt: TGTGCCAGCACCCCTGGGGGGAGAGGCGAAAAACTGTTTTTT
abundance: .; d_gene: TRBD1; len: 13; v_gene: TRBV7-8; j_gene: TRBJ1-2; CDR3aa: CASSFGTDDGYTF; CDR3nt: TGTGCCAGCAGCTTCGGGACAGATGATGGCTACACCTTC
abundance: .; d_gene: TRBD1; len: 15; v_gene: TRBV4-1; j_gene: TRBJ2-2; CDR3aa: CASSQGQGRTGELFF; CDR3nt: TGCGCCAGCAGCCAGGGACAGGGTCGGACCGGGGAGCTGTTTTTT
abundance: .; d_gene: TRBD2; len: 17; v_gene: TRBV15; j_gene: TRBJ2-1; CDR3aa: CATSSKTSGTYYNEQFF; CDR3nt: TGTGCCACCAGCAGTAAAACTAGCGGGACCTACTACAATGAGCAGTTCTTC
abundance: .; d_gene: .; len: 16; v_gene: TRBV18; j_gene: TRBJ1-3; CDR3aa: CASSPNRGNSGNTIYF; CDR3nt: TGTGCCAGCTCACCAAACCGGGGGAACTCTGGAAACACCATATATTTT
abundance: .; d_gene: .; len: 14; v_gene: TRBV6-2/TRBV6-3; j_gene: TRBJ2-7; CDR3aa: CASSSPGHTYEQYF; CDR3nt: TGTGCCAGCAGTTCGCCGGGACACACGTACGAGCAGTACTTC
abundance: .; d_gene: .; len: 15; v_gene: TRBV9; j_gene: TRBJ2-6; CDR3aa: CASSAQGAGANVLTF; CDR3nt: TGTGCCAGCAGCGCACAGGGCGCTGGGGCCAACGTCCTGACTTTC
abundance: once; d_gene: TRBD1; len: 15; v_gene: TRBV28; j_gene: TRBJ2-1; CDR3aa: CASSFVGQGADEQFF; CDR3nt: TGTGCCAGCAGTTTTGTCGGGCAGGGGGCCGATGAGCAGTTCTTC
abundance: .; d_gene: TRBD1; len: 16; v_gene: TRBV4-2; j_gene: TRBJ2-7; CDR3aa: CASSPRDSQQTYEQYF; CDR3nt: TGTGCCAGCAGCCCTCGGGACAGCCAACAAACCTACGAGCAGTACTTC
abundance: .; d_gene: .; len: 12; v_gene: TRBV6-2/TRBV6-3; j_gene: TRBJ2-3; CDR3aa: CASSSRADTQYF; CDR3nt: TGTGCCAGCAGTTCCCGGGCAGATACGCAGTATTTT
abundance: .; d_gene: .; len: 15; v_gene: TRBV2; j_gene: TRBJ2-7; CDR3aa: CASSEPGLQTYEQYF; CDR3nt: TGTGCCAGCAGTGAGCCGGGACTCCAGACCTACGAGCAGTACTTC
abundance: .; d_gene: TRBD2; len: 15; v_gene: TRBV28; j_gene: TRBJ2-1; CDR3aa: CASSVAGPSYNEQFF; CDR3nt: TGTGCCAGCAGTGTAGCGGGACCGTCCTACAATGAGCAGTTCTTC